Below, 27 T cell receptor beta chains from the same sample are listed, as sequenced in a study of blood T cell repertoires in COVID-19. Sequencing used immunoSEQ multiplex PCR; TCRdb keeps in-frame clones, though not all of them. The sample yields under 90,000 clones, approximately 80% seen once. The sample comprised peripheral blood. The source is a man older than 75 with acute or convalescent COVID-19.

There are a few counts of this clone. V and J are TRBV10-3 and TRBJ1-6, with 8 bases aligning to TRBD1. In germline, CDR1 is ENHRY, CDR2 SYGVKD. Germline trimming cut 0 bases from V and 7 bases from J; bases unmatched to any gene: 2. This CDR3 region has 15 residues. CDR3 nucleotide sequence: TGTGCCATCAGTGAGTCGGACAGGGACAATTCACCCCTCCACTTT. Translation: CAISESDRDNSPLHF.

This chain joins TRBV18 and TRBJ1-1, with 10 nucleotides matching TRBD1. Per the germline V gene, CDR1 is KGHSH and CDR2 is LQKENI. The length of the CDR3 is 15 residues. V gave up 2 bases and J gave up 8 bases; unmatched junction bases: 8. For the CDR3, the DNA is TGTGCCAGCTCACCAACCGGGACAGGGGTCGCCGAAGCTTTCTTT. Translation gives CASSPTGTGVAEAFF.

This sequence joins TRBV18 and TRBJ2-2, with D possibly being TRBD1 (6 bases). This CDR3 has 15 residues. Germline-derived CDR1 and CDR2 are KGHSH and LQKENI. Between the trimmed V and J ends, which lost 6 bases and 5 bases, there was a span of 16 bases. Written as DNA, the CDR3 is TGTGCCAGCTCTCTCGGACAGAGTGGGACCGGGGAGCTGTTTTTT. Translating gives CASSLGQSGTGELFF.

The rearrangement links TRBV19 to TRBJ2-3; D uncertain. V was shortened by 6 bases and J by 5 bases, with 15 bases between the two germline ends. In germline, CDR1 is LNHDA, CDR2 SQIVND (reference sequence). The CDR3 totals 14 residues. CDR3 DNA sequence: TGTGCCAGTAGCCGCTCTCCGGGTGGAGATACGCAGTATTTT. This gives the protein CASSRSPGGDTQYF.

The CDR3 DNA reads as TGTGCCAGCTCACCTCAGGTACCCTCTGGAAACACCATATATTTT. Amino acid sequence: CASSPQVPSGNTIYF. The genes are TRBV18 and TRBJ1-3; D unresolved. V lost 3 bases and J lost 0, with 9 bases in between. From germline, CDR1 is KGHSH and CDR2 LQKENI. CDR3 size: 15 residues.

This sequence joins TRBV5-6 and TRBJ1-2, with D possibly TRBD1 on 6 matching bases. Germline CDR1 reads SGHDT; CDR2 reads YYEEEE. The V and J ends lost 1 base and 7 bases respectively, with 17 bases between them. The CDR3 runs to 15 residues. The CDR3 region has the DNA TGTGCCAGCAGCTTGACGGCAGGGGATCTGTTTGGCTACACCTTC. Protein product: CASSLTAGDLFGYTF.

The chain joins TRBV3-1 (or the pseudogene TRBV3-2) to TRBJ2-7, with 8 nucleotides matching TRBD2. Germline loops: CDR1 LGHDT, CDR2 YNNKEL (reference sequence). V was clipped by 1 base and J by 3 bases; unmatched bases: 8. This CDR3 comprises 16 residues. The chain's CDR3 is CASSQVREGRSYEQYF. The CDR3 DNA reads TGTGCCAGCAGCCAAGTACGGGAGGGAAGGAGCTACGAGCAGTACTTC.

J is TRBJ2-1 and V is TRBV19, with D unclear. V gave up 3 bases and J gave up 4 bases, with 13 bases separating them. Germline CDR1 and CDR2: LNHDA and SQIVND (reference sequence). The CDR3 length is 15 residues. CDR3 in DNA: TGTGCCAGTAGTATCATACTCGTAACTTACAATGAGCAGTTCTTC. It translates to CASSIILVTYNEQFF.

This clone has only a few counts. The chain employs TRBV6-2 or TRBV6-3 and TRBJ1-2; D not certain. Trimming removed 4 bases at V and 4 bases at J, with 13 bases between. Looked up from germline, CDR1 is MNHEY and CDR2 is SVGEGT. This CDR3 contains 14 residues. The CDR3 loop is CASSSGRESYGYTF. The CDR3 bases are TGTGCCAGCAGTTCGGGTCGGGAGTCCTATGGCTACACCTTC.

The chain is built from TRBV6-5 and TRBJ2-7; 11 bases are shared with TRBD1. V gave up 6 bases and J gave up 2 bases; unmatched junction bases: 3. Germline V CDR1 and CDR2: MNHEY, SVGAGI. The CDR3 consists of 14 residues. The CDR3 bases are TGTGCCAGCAGCCGGACAGGGGGCCCCTACGAGCAGTACTTC. It encodes CASSRTGGPYEQYF.

The V gene is TRBV19, the J gene TRBJ1-4; TRBD1 might be the D (5 bases). The ends were cut back, 5 bases at V and 8 bases at J, with 18 bases in the middle. Germline V gives CDR1 LNHDA, CDR2 SQIVND (reference sequence). The CDR3 sequence is 15 residues long. The CDR3 DNA reads as TGTGCCAGTAGTCCTCAGCAGGGAGGGAACGAAAAACTGTTTTTT. Translated, it gives CASSPQQGGNEKLFF.

The CDR3 DNA reads TGTGCCAGTAGTATGGGTATCGGGACAGGAGACAATGAGCAGTTCTTC. Translating gives CASSMGIGTGDNEQFF. J is TRBJ2-1 and V is TRBV19, with 8 bases lining up with TRBD1. Per germline, CDR1 LNHDA and CDR2 SQIVND (reference sequence). This CDR3 is built from 16 residues. J gave up 5 bases and V 3 bases, and 9 bases lay outside the gene matches.

The V call is TRBV7-9, the J call TRBJ1-5; D is perhaps TRBD1 (6 bases). This CDR3 spans 14 amino acids. V was pared by 5 bases and J by 6 bases, with 14 bases between. The germline gives CDR1 SEHNR, CDR2 FQNEAQ (reference sequence). The CDR3 reads CASSLGGGAQPQHF. The CDR3 region has the DNA TGTGCCAGCAGCCTGGGCGGGGGGGCTCAGCCCCAGCATTTT.

CDR3: CASSTGQGYTEAFF. The CDR3 bases are TGTGCCAGCAGTACCGGACAGGGGTACACTGAAGCTTTCTTT. The J gene is TRBJ1-1, the V gene TRBV28; 9 bases match TRBD1. With 5 bases clipped from V and 3 bases from J, the junction kept 4 bases outside the gene matches. CDR3 length equals 14 residues. Germline-derived CDR1 and CDR2 are MDHEN and SYDVKM.

This clone was seen a few times. CDR3 coding DNA: TGCGCCAGCAGCCTAGTAGTTTATAGCAATCAGCCCCAGCATTTT. Encoded protein: CASSLVVYSNQPQHF. The chain joins TRBV4-3 to TRBJ1-5, with D hard to call. The CDR3 covers 15 residues. V was clipped by 4 bases and J by 0 bases, with 10 bases between them. Germline CDR1 LGHNA, CDR2 YSLEER.

The chain joins TRBV5-6 to TRBJ1-5, with D perhaps TRBD1 (6 bases). CDR1 is SGHDT and CDR2 is YYEEEE in the germline V gene. The CDR3 sequence is 16 residues long. The V end lost 0 bases, the J end lost 1 base, and 11 bases lay between the germline ends. In nucleotides, the CDR3 is TGTGCCAGCAGCTTGGCCGGGGGGCCCAGCAATCAGCCCCAGCATTTT. This sequence encodes CASSLAGGPSNQPQHF.

The chain joins TRBV29-1 to TRBJ1-2, with TRBD1 matching over 9 bases. The length of the CDR3 is 13 residues. The V segment lost 7 bases and the J segment 3 bases; nucleotides outside the gene matches: 6. Germline loops: CDR1 SQVTM, CDR2 ANQGSEA. CDR3 region: CSGGQGNDYGYTF. For the CDR3, the DNA is TGCAGCGGTGGACAGGGGAACGACTATGGCTACACCTTC.

The chain links TRBV2 to TRBJ2-7; 9 bases align to TRBD2. This CDR3 region has 15 residues. Per the germline V gene, CDR1 is SNHLY and CDR2 is FYNNEI. The J segment lost 0 bases and the V segment lost 6 bases, leaving 6 bases of the junction unmatched. The CDR3 sequence: CASRGLAGDSYEQYF. DNA for the CDR3: TGTGCCAGCAGGGGTTTAGCGGGGGACTCCTACGAGCAGTACTTC.

V is TRBV3-1 (or the pseudogene TRBV3-2) and J is TRBJ2-1; TRBD1 is a possible D gene (6 bases). Trimming shortened V by 2 bases and J by 4 bases, and 12 bases separated the two germline ends. There are 15 residues in the CDR3. Per the germline V gene, CDR1 is LGHDT and CDR2 is YNNKEL (reference sequence). The DNA of the CDR3 is TGTGCCAGCAGCCAAACCACAGGGTCATACAATGAGCAGTTCTTC. This encodes CASSQTTGSYNEQFF.

The rearrangement joins TRBV6-2 or TRBV6-3 to TRBJ1-5, with D uncertain. Trimming cost V 2 bases and J 1 base, with 15 bases left between them. Germline V gene data show CDR1 as MNHEY and CDR2 as SVGEGT. This CDR3 has 17 residues. In DNA, the CDR3 is TGTGCCAGCAGTTACGCACGTATTATAGTGAGCAATCAGCCCCAGCATTTT. Its protein is CASSYARIIVSNQPQHF.

V gene TRBV4-3 combines with J gene TRBJ1-2, with D hard to call. Germline assignment: CDR1 LGHNA and CDR2 YSLEER. V lost 0 bases, J lost 5 bases, and 13 bases lay in between. The CDR3 has 15 amino acids. The CDR3 spells CASSQERPSLYGYTF. The DNA for the CDR3 is TGCGCCAGCAGCCAAGAGAGGCCTAGTCTTTATGGCTACACCTTC.

Remarks on this clone: At one of its ends the junction is not consistent with the germline gene, which may arise from a read error. The chain combines TRBV7-7 with TRBJ2-2; 7 nucleotides match TRBD1. In germline, CDR1 is SSHAT, CDR2 FNYEAQ (reference sequence). The CDR3 consists of 17 residues. The CDR3 protein is CASSRQPRTGNTGELFF. CDR3 nucleotides: TGTGCTAGCAGCCGCCAGCCTCGGACAGGCAACACCGGGGAGCTGTTTTTT.

This chain joins TRBV9 and TRBJ1-1; 10 bases map to TRBD1. The CDR3 extends over 14 amino acids. V lost 2 bases, J lost 6 bases, and 4 bases stayed unmatched. Germline-derived CDR1 and CDR2 are SGDLS and YYNGEE. The chain's CDR3 is CASSVRQGAAEAFF. DNA for the CDR3: TGTGCCAGCAGCGTCCGACAGGGGGCGGCTGAAGCTTTCTTT.

The gene calls are TRBV5-1 and TRBJ1-1, with 7 bases fitting TRBD1. The V segment lost 0 bases and the J segment 2 bases; nucleotides outside the gene matches: 7. This CDR3 has 16 amino acids. Germline values: CDR1 SGHRS, CDR2 YFSETQ. CDR3 sequence reads: CASSLVGTEINTEAFF. CDR3 bases: TGCGCCAGCAGCTTGGTGGGGACAGAAATAAACACTGAAGCTTTCTTT.

This clone was seen just once. This chain uses TRBV19 with TRBJ2-7; no clear D. Germline CDR1 and CDR2: LNHDA and SQIVND (reference sequence). This CDR3 comprises 13 residues. The V end was cut by 6 bases, the J end by 0 bases, with 9 bases between. CDR3 residues: CASRQASSYEQYF. In DNA, the CDR3 is TGTGCCAGTAGGCAGGCAAGCTCCTACGAGCAGTACTTC.

V gene TRBV5-4 combines with J gene TRBJ2-1; 7 nucleotides match TRBD1. There are 14 residues in the CDR3. Looked up from germline, CDR1 is SGHNT and CDR2 is YYREEE (reference sequence). V shed 3 bases and J 5 bases; nucleotides not matched to a gene: 5. For the CDR3, the DNA is TGTGCCAGCAGCTCAATTGACAGGGACAATGAGCAGTTCTTC. Translated, it gives CASSSIDRDNEQFF.

The chain has TRBV28 and TRBJ2-7; D call uncertain. Germline CDR1 and CDR2: MDHEN and SYDVKM. V lost 6 bases and J 3 bases, leaving 6 bases between the germline ends. The CDR3 sequence is 11 residues long. The CDR3 sequence: CASRTHYEQYF. The CDR3 DNA follows: TGTGCCAGCAGGACTCACTACGAGCAGTACTTC.